This T cell receptor beta chain was found in a study of blood T cell repertoires in COVID-19. The CDR3 is made up of 13 amino acids. Germline values: CDR1 KGHSH, CDR2 LQKENI. Trimming removed 10 bases from V and 7 bases from J, with 17 bases in between. As handled by the study authors: Reference gene primer amplification yielded estimated nucleated cell counts. Sequencing used immunoSEQ multiplex PCR; TCRdb keeps in-frame clones, though not all of them. The DNA gave D and trimming, while V, J and clone size come from that table. This sample carries approximately 200,000 clones, about 88% of them seen once, and the ten largest clones take about 3.5%. The study drew participants aged about 18 to 89 years from approximately 25 US areas. Cohort allocation depended upon clinical history that participants reported. Recovered participants had two consecutive negative NP/OP PCR tests, healthcare professional clearance, or symptom resolution.

The clonotype comes from a woman in her twenties or thirties who had recovered from COVID-19. The genes are TRBV18 and TRBJ2-1; maybe TRBD2 (6 bases). The sequencing input was PBMCs or T cells enriched from blood (not recorded which). CDR3 sequence reads: CATSGDMWNEQFF. The DNA for the CDR3 is TGTGCCACTTCGGGGGATATGTGGAATGAGCAGTTCTTC. Combining the CDR3 with reference TRBV18 and TRBJ2-1 gives the whole variable domain NAGVMQNPRHLVRRRGQEARLRCSPMKGHSHVYWYRQLPEEGLKFMVYLQKENIIDESGMPKERFSAEFPKEGPSILRIQQVVRGDSAAYFCATSGDMWNEQFFGPGTRLTVL.